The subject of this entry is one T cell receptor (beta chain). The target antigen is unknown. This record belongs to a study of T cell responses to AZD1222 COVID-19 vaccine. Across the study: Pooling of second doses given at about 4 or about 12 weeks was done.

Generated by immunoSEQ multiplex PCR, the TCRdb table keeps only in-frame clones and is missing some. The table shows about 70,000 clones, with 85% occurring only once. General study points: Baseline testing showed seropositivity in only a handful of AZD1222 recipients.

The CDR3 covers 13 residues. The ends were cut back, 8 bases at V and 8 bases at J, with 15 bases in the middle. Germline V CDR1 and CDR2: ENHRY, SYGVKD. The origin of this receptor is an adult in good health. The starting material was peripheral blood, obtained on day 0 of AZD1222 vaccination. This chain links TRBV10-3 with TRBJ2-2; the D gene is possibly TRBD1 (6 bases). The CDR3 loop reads CAIGIAGEGELFF. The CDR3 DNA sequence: TGTGCCATCGGGATAGCAGGGGAAGGGGAGCTGTTTTTT.